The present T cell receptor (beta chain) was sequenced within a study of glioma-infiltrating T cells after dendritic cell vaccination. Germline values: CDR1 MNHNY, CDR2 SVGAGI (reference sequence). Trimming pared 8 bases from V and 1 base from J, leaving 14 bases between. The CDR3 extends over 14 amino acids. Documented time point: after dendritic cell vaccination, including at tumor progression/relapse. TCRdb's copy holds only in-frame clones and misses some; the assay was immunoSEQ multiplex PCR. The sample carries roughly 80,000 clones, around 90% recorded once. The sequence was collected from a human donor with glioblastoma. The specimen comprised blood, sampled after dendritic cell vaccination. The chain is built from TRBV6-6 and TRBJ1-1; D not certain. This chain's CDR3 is CASGGSWGNTEAFF. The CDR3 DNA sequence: TGTGCCAGCGGCGGGTCCTGGGGGAACACTGAAGCTTTCTTT.